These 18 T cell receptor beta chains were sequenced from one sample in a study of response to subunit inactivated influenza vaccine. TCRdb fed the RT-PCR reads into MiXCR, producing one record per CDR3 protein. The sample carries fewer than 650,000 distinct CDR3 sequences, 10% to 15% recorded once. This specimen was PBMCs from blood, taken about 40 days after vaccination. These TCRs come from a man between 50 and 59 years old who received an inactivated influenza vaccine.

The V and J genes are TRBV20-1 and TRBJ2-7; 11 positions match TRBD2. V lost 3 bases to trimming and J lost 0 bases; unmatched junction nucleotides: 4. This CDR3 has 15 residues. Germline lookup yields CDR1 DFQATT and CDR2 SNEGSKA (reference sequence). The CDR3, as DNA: TGCAGTGCTAGGAATAGCGGGAGGGCCTCCTACGAGCAGTACTTC. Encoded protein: CSARNSGRASYEQYF.

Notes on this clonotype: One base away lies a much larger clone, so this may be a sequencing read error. The CDR3 protein is CSVDTRLAGNTGELFF. CDR3 nucleotides: TGCAGCGTTGACACCAGACTAGCGGGAAACACCGGGGAGCTGTTTTTT. The chain uses TRBV29-1 and TRBJ2-2, with 11 bases lining up with TRBD2. This CDR3 is 16 amino acids long. The V gene's germline CDR1 is SQVTM and CDR2 ANQGSEA. V trimming: 3 bases; J trimming: 2 bases; junction bases outside the gene matches: 5.

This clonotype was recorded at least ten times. The CDR3 here is CASSLSPGNNQPQHF. The CDR3 coding sequence is TGTGCCAGCAGCTTATCGCCAGGTAACAATCAGCCCCAGCATTTT. V is TRBV7-2 and J is TRBJ1-5; D gene ambiguous. V was clipped by 2 bases and J by 3 bases, with 11 bases between them. This CDR3 is 15 amino acids long. From germline, CDR1 is SGHTA and CDR2 FQGNSA.

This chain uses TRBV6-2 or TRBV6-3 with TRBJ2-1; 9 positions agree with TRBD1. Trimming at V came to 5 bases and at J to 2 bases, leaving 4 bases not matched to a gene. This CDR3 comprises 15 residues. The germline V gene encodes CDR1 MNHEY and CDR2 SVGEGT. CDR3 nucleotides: TGTGCCAGCAGTGACAGGGGGAAGGCCTACAATGAGCAGTTCTTC. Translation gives CASSDRGKAYNEQFF.

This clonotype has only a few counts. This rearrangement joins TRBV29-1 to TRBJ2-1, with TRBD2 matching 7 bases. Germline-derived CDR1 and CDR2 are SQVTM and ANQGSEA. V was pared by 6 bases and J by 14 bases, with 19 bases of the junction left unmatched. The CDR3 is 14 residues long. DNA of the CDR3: TGCAGCGTACGAAAGGTAACTAGCGAAGGTATGGAGTTCTTC. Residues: CSVRKVTSEGMEFF.

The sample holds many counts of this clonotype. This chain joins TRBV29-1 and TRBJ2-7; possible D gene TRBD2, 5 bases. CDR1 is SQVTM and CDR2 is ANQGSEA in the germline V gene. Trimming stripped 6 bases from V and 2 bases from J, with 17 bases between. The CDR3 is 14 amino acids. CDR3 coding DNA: TGCAGCGTAGGAGCGGAGAGAGGCACCTACGAGCAGTACTTC. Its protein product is CSVGAERGTYEQYF.

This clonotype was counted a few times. The CDR3 nucleotides are TGCAGTGCTAGAGAAGAGGCTGGTAAACTGTTTTTT. This codes for CSAREEAGKLFF. This rearrangement joins TRBV20-1 to TRBJ1-4; D call uncertain. V dropped 0 bases and J dropped 11 bases, with 10 bases sitting between them. There are 12 residues in the CDR3. The germline V gene encodes CDR1 DFQATT and CDR2 SNEGSKA (reference sequence).

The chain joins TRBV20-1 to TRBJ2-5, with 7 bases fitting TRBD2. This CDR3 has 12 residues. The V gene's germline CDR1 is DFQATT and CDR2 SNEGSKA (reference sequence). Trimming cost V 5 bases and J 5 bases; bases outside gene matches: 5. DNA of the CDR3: TGCAGTGCTGCACTAGCGCGGGAGACCCAGTACTTC. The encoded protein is CSAALARETQYF.

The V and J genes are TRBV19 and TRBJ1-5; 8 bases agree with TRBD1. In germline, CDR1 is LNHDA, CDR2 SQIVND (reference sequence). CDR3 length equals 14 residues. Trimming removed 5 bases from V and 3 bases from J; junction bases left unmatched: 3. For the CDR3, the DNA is TGTGCCAGTAGTGTGACAGGGGTCAATCAGCCCCAGCATTTT. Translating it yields CASSVTGVNQPQHF.

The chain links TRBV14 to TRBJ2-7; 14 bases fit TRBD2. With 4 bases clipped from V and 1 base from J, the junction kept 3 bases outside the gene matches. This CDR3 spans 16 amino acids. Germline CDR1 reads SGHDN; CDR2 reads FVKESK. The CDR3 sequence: CASSRLAGGFSYEQYF. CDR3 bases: TGTGCCAGCAGCCGACTAGCGGGAGGGTTTTCCTACGAGCAGTACTTC.

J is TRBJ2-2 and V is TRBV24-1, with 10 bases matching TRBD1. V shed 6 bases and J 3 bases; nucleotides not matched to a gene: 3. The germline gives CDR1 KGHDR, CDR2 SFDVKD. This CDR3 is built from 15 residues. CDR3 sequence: CATSRTGGYTGELFF. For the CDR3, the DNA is TGTGCCACCAGTCGGACAGGGGGGTACACCGGGGAGCTGTTTTTT.

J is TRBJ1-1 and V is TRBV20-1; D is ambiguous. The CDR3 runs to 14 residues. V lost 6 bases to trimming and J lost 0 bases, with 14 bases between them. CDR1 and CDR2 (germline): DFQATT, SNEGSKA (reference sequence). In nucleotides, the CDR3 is TGCAGTGCAAAGGGAGGTAGCATGAACACTGAAGCTTTCTTT. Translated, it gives CSAKGGSMNTEAFF.

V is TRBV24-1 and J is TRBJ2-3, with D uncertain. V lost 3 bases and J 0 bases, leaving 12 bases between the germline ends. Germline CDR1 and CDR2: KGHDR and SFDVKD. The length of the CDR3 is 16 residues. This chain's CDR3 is CATSDSSQASTDTQYF. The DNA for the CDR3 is TGTGCCACCAGTGATAGTAGCCAGGCTAGCACAGATACGCAGTATTTT.

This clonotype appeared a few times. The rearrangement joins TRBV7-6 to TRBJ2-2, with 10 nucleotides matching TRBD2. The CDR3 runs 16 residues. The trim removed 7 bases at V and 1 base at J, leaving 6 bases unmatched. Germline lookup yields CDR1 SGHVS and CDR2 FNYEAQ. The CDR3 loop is CASTSVAGGNTGELFF. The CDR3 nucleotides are TGTGCCAGCACCTCCGTAGCGGGGGGGAACACCGGGGAGCTGTTTTTT.

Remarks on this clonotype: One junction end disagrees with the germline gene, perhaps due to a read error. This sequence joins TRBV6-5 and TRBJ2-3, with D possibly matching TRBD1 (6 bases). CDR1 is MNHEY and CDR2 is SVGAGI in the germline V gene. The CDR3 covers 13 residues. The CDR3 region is CPSSYREADTQYF. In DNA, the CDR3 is TGTCCCAGCAGTTACAGGGAAGCAGATACGCAGTATTTT.

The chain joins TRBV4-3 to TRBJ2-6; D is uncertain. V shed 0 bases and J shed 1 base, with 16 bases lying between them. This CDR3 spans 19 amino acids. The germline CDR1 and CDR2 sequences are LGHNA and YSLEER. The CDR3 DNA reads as TGCGCCAGCAGCCAAGATCGGGTGACTGGTTGGTCTGGGGCCAACGTCCTGACTTTC. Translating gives CASSQDRVTGWSGANVLTF.

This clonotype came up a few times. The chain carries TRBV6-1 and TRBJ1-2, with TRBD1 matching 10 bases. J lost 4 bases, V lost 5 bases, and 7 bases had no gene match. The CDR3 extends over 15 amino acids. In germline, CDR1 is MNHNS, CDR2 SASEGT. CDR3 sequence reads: CASSNGTGALYGYTF. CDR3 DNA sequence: TGTGCCAGCAGTAATGGGACAGGGGCCCTCTATGGCTACACCTTC.

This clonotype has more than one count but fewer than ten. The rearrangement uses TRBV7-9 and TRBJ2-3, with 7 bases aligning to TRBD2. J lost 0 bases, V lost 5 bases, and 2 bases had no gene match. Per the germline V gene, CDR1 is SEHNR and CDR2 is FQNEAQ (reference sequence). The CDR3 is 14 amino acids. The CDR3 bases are TGTGCCAGCAGCCATAGCGGGAGCACAGATACGCAGTATTTT. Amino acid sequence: CASSHSGSTDTQYF.